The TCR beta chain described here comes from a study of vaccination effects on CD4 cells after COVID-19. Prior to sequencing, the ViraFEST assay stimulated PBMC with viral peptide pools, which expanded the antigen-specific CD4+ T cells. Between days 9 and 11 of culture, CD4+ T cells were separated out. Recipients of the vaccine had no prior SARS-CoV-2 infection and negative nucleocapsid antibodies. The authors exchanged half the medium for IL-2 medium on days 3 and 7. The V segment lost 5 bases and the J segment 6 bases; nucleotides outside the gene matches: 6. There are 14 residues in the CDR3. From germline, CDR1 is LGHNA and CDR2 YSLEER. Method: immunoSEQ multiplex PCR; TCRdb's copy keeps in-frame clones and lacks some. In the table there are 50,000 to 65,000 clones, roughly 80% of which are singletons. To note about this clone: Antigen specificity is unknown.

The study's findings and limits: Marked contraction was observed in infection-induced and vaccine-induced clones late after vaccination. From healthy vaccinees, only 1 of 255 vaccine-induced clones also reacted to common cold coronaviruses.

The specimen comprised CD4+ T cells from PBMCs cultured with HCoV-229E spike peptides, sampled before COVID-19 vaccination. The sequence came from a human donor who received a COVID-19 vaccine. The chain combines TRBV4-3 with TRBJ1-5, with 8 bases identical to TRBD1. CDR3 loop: CASSEKTGAQPQHF. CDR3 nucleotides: TGCGCCAGCAGCGAGAAGACAGGGGCTCAGCCCCAGCATTTT.